Here is one T cell receptor (beta chain) with its context. The specificity of this receptor is unknown. No base quality information exists; no much larger clone differs at one position. The data derive from a study of blood T cell repertoires in COVID-19 (dated by TCRdb to about 2020). About the full investigation: The collaborator samples originated in the United States, Italy and Spain and spanned the acute and convalescent phases of COVID-19. The prospective study material was composed of cDNA or gDNA derived from T cells, B-cell-depleted T cells, or PBMCs. The dataset comprised deeply sampled blood TCRbeta repertoires from subjects exposed to, actively infected with, or recovered from COVID-19. A freely available public database, intended as a resource for researchers studying the immune response to SARS-CoV-2, is where the repertoires were released. Samples were obtained from the ongoing ImmuneRACE study (first 160 participants) and from over 1,000 subjects provided by 6 global collaborators. Nearly every sample came with metadata listing a de-identified subject ID, COVID-19 status, age in years and sex. Where available, HLA class I and class II types were taken from metadata supplied by the sample provider and were not determined by assay-based typing.

TCRbeta CDR3 regions were amplified from genomic DNA by means of the immunoSEQ Assay, a bias-controlled multiplex PCR. The source study handled its data this way. The number of nucleated cells in each sample was estimated by amplification of reference gene primers within the assay. Sequence reads were collapsed and filtered to measure the absolute abundance of every unique TCRbeta CDR3 rearrangement. For each sample, productive Simpson clonality was calculated as the square root of Simpson's diversity index over productive rearrangements. Here the immuneACCESS table is served through TCRdb, limited to in-frame sequences with V and J called. Missing clones are a known gap in these copies; in checked studies unresolved V genes cover under half, and the rest lacks a known reason. From that table come the V and J calls and clone size; the DNA was used to work out D and trimming. A total of approximately 360,000 clones appear in this sample, roughly 90% of them only once. The ten largest account for 0.95% to 1.5% of the sample.

The study at large found these results: Clinical and demographic metadata were provided uncurated, with the amount varying by source and participant.

Collaborating institutions collected whole blood in K2EDTA tubes following their own protocols. For TCRbeta analysis, collaborators shipped samples as frozen whole blood, isolated PBMCs, or DNA extracted from either of those sample types. The CDR3 goes from the cysteine to the phenylalanine over 15 residues. Only the CDR3 DNA is retained, 45 bases long and in frame from the first base. V is cut by 7 bases and J by 8 bases, and the space between the germline ends is 23 bases. From a lookup of the germline V gene, CDR1 and CDR2 are MNHEY and SVGEGT. This clonotype was obtained from a man in his forties with acute or convalescent COVID-19. The sample comprised peripheral blood. The chain employs TRBV6-2 or TRBV6-3 and TRBJ1-2; the D gene is perhaps TRBD1, from 5 matching bases. The encoded CDR3 is CASTPIGGTLTGYTF. The DNA reads as follows: TGTGCCAGCACCCCGATCGGGGGGACCCTCACGGGCTACACCTTC.